Listed here are 26 T cell receptor beta chains from one sample, sequenced in a study of early T cells in non-severe SARS-CoV-2 infection. TCRdb redid the calling of the 5' RACE reads with MiXCR, one entry per CDR3 protein. The table lists over 35,000 distinct CDR3 sequences, under 13% of them singletons, with 9.5% to 10% in the top ten. Sample: whole blood. The receptor source for this set is an adult who was a healthcare worker with PCR-confirmed SARS-CoV-2 infection or an uninfected control (not recorded which).

This clonotype has a handful of counts. The chain couples TRBV6-2 or TRBV6-3 to TRBJ1-1; D may be TRBD1 (5 bases). This CDR3 is built from 15 residues. Germline CDR1 MNHEY, CDR2 SVGEGT. Trimming took off 11 bases at V and 3 bases at J, with 22 bases between the two ends. DNA of the CDR3: TGTGCCGCTCTGAGGGCAGGGACGATTTACACTGAAGCTTTCTTT. This translates into CAALRAGTIYTEAFF.

Notes on this clonotype: A much more abundant neighbour one base away suggests this may be a read error. The rearrangement joins TRBV2 to TRBJ2-1; no firm D call. The CDR3 runs 11 residues. CDR1 and CDR2 (germline): SNHLY, FYNNEI. Trimming cost V 10 bases and J 5 bases, with 9 bases left between them. CDR3: CAITVNNEQFF. DNA for the CDR3: TGTGCCATCACGGTGAACAATGAGCAGTTCTTC. Complete variable domain (other parts from reference TRBV2 and TRBJ2-1): EPEVTQTPSHQVTQMGQEVILRCVPISNHLYFYWYRQILGQKVEFLVSFYNNEISEKSEIFDDQFSVERPDGSNFTLKIRSTKLEDSAMYFCAITVNNEQFFGPGTRLTVL.

Regarding this clonotype: Being one base from a much bigger clone, this may be a read error. This sequence joins TRBV19 and TRBJ1-2; no firm D call. Trimming removed 5 bases at V and 2 bases at J, with 18 bases between. The CDR3 is made up of 16 amino acids. Germline CDR1 is LNHDA and CDR2 is SQIVND (reference sequence). CDR3 in DNA: TGTGCCAGTAGTCCTGGCTCTTTAGGGCAGAACTATGGCTACACCTTC. Translating it yields CASSPGSLGQNYGYTF.

The rearrangement uses TRBV11-2 and TRBJ2-3; D is possibly TRBD2 (6 bases). This CDR3 comprises 12 residues. The V gene's germline CDR1 is SGHAT and CDR2 FQNNGV. V lost 2 bases to trimming and J lost 10 bases, with 10 bases between them. In nucleotides, the CDR3 is TGTGCCAGCAGCTTACGGGGGTTGGCGCAGTATTTT. Translation: CASSLRGLAQYF.

This clonotype was seen a few times. CDR3 coding DNA: TGTGCCAGCAGCCCATCTTCGGGGTCTGGTGGAGCTTTCTTT. Translated: CASSPSSGSGGAFF. The chain employs TRBV7-2 and TRBJ1-1; D is unclear. CDR1 and CDR2 (germline): SGHTA, FQGNSA. The CDR3 has 14 residues. V gave up 5 bases and J gave up 10 bases, with 20 bases separating them.

The chain is built from TRBV4-2 and TRBJ1-2, with TRBD1 matching over 8 bases. This CDR3 has 15 residues. Germline CDR1 and CDR2: LGHNA and YNFKEQ. V lost 3 bases and J lost 5; bases outside the gene matches: 8. The CDR3 DNA follows: TGTGCCAGCAGCCACACCGAACAGGGGGAATATGGCTACACCTTC. It specifies CASSHTEQGEYGYTF.

The chain links TRBV20-1 to TRBJ2-1; no definite D call. Germline CDR1 DFQATT, CDR2 SNEGSKA (reference sequence). The CDR3 is 13 residues long. V lost 5 bases to trimming and J lost 0 bases, with 8 bases between them. CDR3 nucleotide sequence: TGCAGTGCTCTAGAGAGCTCCTACAATGAGCAGTTCTTC. Translating it yields CSALESSYNEQFF.

The CDR3: CACHSGNEQYF. CDR3 in DNA: TGTGCCTGCCACTCAGGTAACGAGCAGTACTTC. The chain joins TRBV6-2 or TRBV6-3 to TRBJ2-7; the D is unclear. With 11 bases removed from V and 5 bases from J, the gap between germline ends came to 13 bases. The germline V gene encodes CDR1 MNHEY and CDR2 SVGEGT. CDR3 length: 11 residues.

Relative to its sample, this clonotype is medium-sized (0.01 to 0.1%). This rearrangement joins TRBV20-1 to TRBJ2-2; 11 bases agree with TRBD2. The CDR3 totals 14 residues. J lost 7 bases, V lost 6 bases, and 7 bases had no gene match. From germline, CDR1 is DFQATT and CDR2 SNEGSKA (reference sequence). The CDR3 sequence is CSALRLAGNGELFF. In nucleotides, the CDR3 is TGCAGTGCACTTCGACTAGCGGGGAACGGGGAGCTGTTTTTT.

This chain links TRBV6-5 with TRBJ1-2; D gene ambiguous. V was trimmed by 7 bases and J by 4 bases, leaving 34 bases between them. Germline-derived CDR1 and CDR2 are MNHEY and SVGAGI. The CDR3 spans 20 residues. CDR3 DNA: TGTGCCAGCAACCCAAACCCCCTAGGAGGTAGGGCCGGAGGGATCTATGGCTACACCTTC. Its protein product is CASNPNPLGGRAGGIYGYTF.

This clonotype was seen more than once but under ten times. The chain carries TRBV6-5 and TRBJ1-2, with TRBD1 matching 7 bases. CDR1 and CDR2 from the germline V gene are MNHEY and SVGAGI. CDR3 size: 13 residues. V trimming: 10 bases; J trimming: 2 bases; junction bases outside the gene matches: 7. CDR3 residues: CATRDSTNYGYTF. The CDR3 nucleotides read TGTGCCACCCGGGACAGTACCAACTATGGCTACACCTTC.

J is TRBJ2-5 and V is TRBV7-9; perhaps TRBD2 as D (5 bases). Germline V CDR1 and CDR2: SEHNR, FQNEAQ (reference sequence). V was clipped by 2 bases and J by 2 bases, with 9 bases between them. This CDR3 is built from 14 residues. The CDR3 DNA reads as TGTGCCAGCAGCTTAATCCTAGCTCAAGAGACCCAGTACTTC. This encodes CASSLILAQETQYF.

The V call is TRBV11-3, the J call TRBJ2-3, with 11 bases lining up with TRBD2. Germline loops: CDR1 SGHNT, CDR2 YENEEA. This CDR3 has 16 amino acids. With V trimmed by 2 bases and J by 1 base, 2 bases remained unmatched. This CDR3 is CASSLTLAGGTDTQYF. CDR3 DNA: TGTGCCAGCAGCTTAACACTAGCGGGGGGCACAGATACGCAGTATTTT.

Worth noting for this clonotype: A read error may produce the germline difference seen at one junction end. The gene calls are TRBV4-2 and TRBJ2-1; tentative D call: TRBD2 (6 bases). CDR1 and CDR2 from the germline V gene are LGHNA and YNFKEQ. The CDR3 has 12 residues. CDR3 region: CASSLGAVGGVF. DNA of the CDR3: TGTGCCAGCAGCCTTGGGGCAGTCGGCGGGGTCTTC.

This clonotype was observed once. The CDR3 sequence is CSALRTGAREQPQHF. CDR3 DNA sequence: TGCAGTGCCCTGAGGACGGGAGCACGAGAGCAGCCCCAGCATTTT. This sequence joins TRBV20-1 and TRBJ1-5; D remains ambiguous. The CDR3 spans 15 residues. V shed 6 bases and J shed 7 bases, with 22 bases lying between them. Germline V gives CDR1 DFQATT, CDR2 SNEGSKA (reference sequence).

This clonotype appeared many times. The J gene is TRBJ2-1, the V gene TRBV7-2; D is possibly TRBD1 (6 bases). Germline V gives CDR1 SGHTA, CDR2 FQGNSA. The CDR3 consists of 15 residues. Trimming left V 5 bases short and J 4 bases short, with 15 bases between. CDR3 nucleotides: TGTGCCAGCAGCACATACGGACAGCTATACAATGAGCAGTTCTTC. Its protein product is CASSTYGQLYNEQFF.

This clonotype was seen a handful of times. The chain carries TRBV21-1 and TRBJ2-3; the D call TRBD2 from the table was never checked on the DNA. TRBV21-1 is a pseudogene segment. The CDR3 extends over 17 amino acids. This chain's CDR3 is CASRVGTSGGLTDTQYF. In DNA form, the CDR3 reads TGTGCCAGCAGAGTAGGGACTAGCGGGGGCCTAACAGATACGCAGTATTTT.

In its sample, this clonotype was seen once. A much larger clone sits a single nucleotide away, making a read error possible. The DNA is omitted, as the CDR3 cannot be located on it reliably, and the CDR3 follows TCRdb's listing. This chain connects TRBV11-2 to TRBJ1-2. Germline lookup yields CDR1 SGHAT and CDR2 FQNNGV. The CDR3 length equals 14 residues, ends included. CDR3: CAPDTPTANYGCTF.

CDR3 in amino acids: CSARDWRTMDNEQFF. For the CDR3, the DNA is TGCAGTGCTAGAGATTGGAGGACGATGGACAATGAGCAGTTCTTC. The J gene is TRBJ2-1, the V gene TRBV20-1; tentative D call: TRBD2 (5 bases). The CDR3 consists of 15 residues. Trimming cost V 0 bases and J 5 bases, with 14 bases left between them. CDR1 DFQATT and CDR2 SNEGSKA come from the germline V gene (reference sequence).

This clonotype has at least ten counts. CDR3: CASSEYNEAFF. The CDR3 DNA sequence: TGTGCCAGCAGCGAATACAACGAAGCTTTCTTT. J is TRBJ1-1 and V is TRBV9; D is ambiguous. The length of the CDR3 is 11 residues. Germline V gives CDR1 SGDLS, CDR2 YYNGEE. Trimming removed 3 bases at V and 8 bases at J, with 8 bases between.

The V gene is TRBV7-9, the J gene TRBJ1-4; 7 bases fit TRBD1. V dropped 1 base and J dropped 14; count of bases not matched to a gene: 7. Germline V CDR1 and CDR2: SEHNR, FQNEAQ (reference sequence). This CDR3 spans 13 amino acids. CDR3 loop: CASSLVRDSLLFF. The CDR3 coding sequence is TGTGCCAGCAGCTTAGTGCGGGACAGCCTGCTGTTTTTT.

Many counts were recorded for this clonotype. This chain links TRBV12-3 or TRBV12-4 with TRBJ2-3; D may be TRBD1 or TRBD2 (5 bases each). The CDR3 runs to 14 residues. Deletions cut 8 bases from V and 8 bases from J, with 20 bases between. The CDR3: CASGEGSSLGTQYF. The DNA for the CDR3 is TGTGCCAGCGGCGAGGGGTCCTCACTTGGTACGCAGTATTTT.

This clonotype was recorded at least ten times. The rearrangement uses TRBV7-2 and TRBJ1-5; tentative D call: TRBD1 (6 bases). Trimming took 5 bases from V and 3 from J, leaving 11 bases between them. From germline, CDR1 is SGHTA and CDR2 FQGNSA. The CDR3 has 14 amino acids. The CDR3 bases are TGTGCCAGCAGCCTCAGGGGTCCCAATCAGCCCCAGCATTTT. The encoded protein is CASSLRGPNQPQHF.

This clonotype was found many times. The genes are TRBV5-4 and TRBJ1-1, with D perhaps matching TRBD1 (5 bases). The CDR3 consists of 13 residues. The V gene lost 4 bases and the J gene lost 5 bases, with 12 bases spanning the gap. Germline V gives CDR1 SGHNT, CDR2 YYREEE (reference sequence). The CDR3, as DNA: TGTGCCAGCAGCCCCCAGGGCGTGACTGAAGCTTTCTTT. Its translation is CASSPQGVTEAFF.

This clonotype was seen a few times. This chain uses TRBV7-2 with TRBJ1-5; 8 bases are shared with TRBD1. V dropped 2 bases and J dropped 8; count of bases not matched to a gene: 5. From germline, CDR1 is SGHTA and CDR2 FQGNSA. This CDR3 contains 14 residues. In nucleotides, the CDR3 is TGTGCCAGCAGCTTATTCCAGGGGGCCGAGCCCCAGCATTTT. Its protein product is CASSLFQGAEPQHF.

This clonotype was detected many times. The V and J genes are TRBV5-1 and TRBJ2-2; D is undetermined. There are 13 residues in the CDR3. From germline, CDR1 is SGHRS and CDR2 YFSETQ. Trimming shortened V by 0 bases and J by 7 bases, and 7 bases separated the two germline ends. CDR3 sequence: CASSLAVGGELFF. The CDR3 nucleotides are TGCGCCAGCAGCTTGGCAGTTGGCGGGGAGCTGTTTTTT. Full variable domain (remainder filled in from reference TRBV5-1 and TRBJ2-2): KAGVTQTPRYLIKTRGQQVTLSCSPISGHRSVSWYQQTPGQGLQFLFEYFSETQRNKGNFPGRFSGRQFSNSRSEMNVSTLELGDSALYLCASSLAVGGELFFGEGSRLTVL.